The 19 T cell receptor beta chains reported below all come from one sample, sequenced in a study of shared clonotypes between healthy human individuals. Method: immunoSEQ multiplex PCR; TCRdb's copy keeps in-frame clones and lacks some. The sample lists 500,000 to 650,000 clones, roughly 72% occurring once. What was sequenced was PBMCs. These receptors all come from a woman between 35 and 50 years old in good health. Some clones in this sample may be carry-over from other donors' samples.

The table lists this clone with a count of one. The CDR3 loop reads CASSIDGRGTSGSRGSYNEQFF. CDR3 DNA: TGTGCCAGTAGTATAGATGGGAGGGGGACTAGCGGGAGTAGGGGCTCCTACAATGAGCAGTTCTTC. The rearrangement links TRBV19 to TRBJ2-1; 14 positions agree with TRBD2. The CDR3 has 22 residues. After removal of 0 bases from V and 0 bases from J, the junction contained 13 bases not matched to a gene. Germline values: CDR1 LNHDA, CDR2 SQIVND (reference sequence).

This chain uses TRBV5-1 with TRBJ2-7; 8 nucleotides line up with TRBD1. In germline, CDR1 is SGHRS, CDR2 YFSETQ. The CDR3 loop spans 13 amino acids. The junction had 1 base not matched to a gene; V was cut back by 0 bases and J by 5 bases. The CDR3 is CASSLEQGDEQYF. In nucleotides, the CDR3 is TGCGCCAGCAGCTTGGAACAGGGGGACGAGCAGTACTTC.

The chain uses TRBV2 and TRBJ2-2; 7 bases match TRBD2. Germline V gene sequence: CDR1 SNHLY, CDR2 FYNNEI. There are 16 residues in the CDR3. V gave up 6 bases and J gave up 0 bases; unmatched junction bases: 7. The CDR3 spells CASSKGTTANTGELFF. DNA for the CDR3: TGTGCCAGCAGCAAAGGGACTACCGCGAACACCGGGGAGCTGTTTTTT.

V gene TRBV5-1 combines with J gene TRBJ1-5; the match to TRBD1 covers 8 bases. Germline CDR1 is SGHRS and CDR2 is YFSETQ. This CDR3 region has 17 residues. The junction had 7 bases not matched to a gene; V was cut back by 0 bases and J by 2 bases. Written as DNA, the CDR3 is TGCGCCAGCAGCTTGGCAGGGGGCGGAGGGGGCAATCAGCCCCAGCATTTT. Its protein product is CASSLAGGGGGNQPQHF.

This clone showed up just a few times. V usage is TRBV7-9 and J usage is TRBJ2-3; perhaps TRBD2 as D (5 bases). V lost 3 bases, J lost 5 bases, and 12 bases lay in between. Germline values: CDR1 SEHNR, CDR2 FQNEAQ (reference sequence). This CDR3 spans 14 amino acids. In DNA, the CDR3 is TGTGCCAGCAGCTTCGGGGATATGGGAGATACGCAGTATTTT. Protein product: CASSFGDMGDTQYF. The complete variable domain, with remaining parts taken from reference TRBV7-9 and TRBJ2-3, reads DTGVSQNPRHKITKRGQNVTFRCDPISEHNRLYWYRQTLGQGPEFLTYFQNEAQLEKSRLLSDRFSAERPKGSFSTLEIQRTEQGDSAMYLCASSFGDMGDTQYFGPGTRLTVL.

This clone showed up many times. The chain carries TRBV18 and TRBJ2-3, with 7 bases that match TRBD1. CDR1 and CDR2 (germline): KGHSH, LQKENI. The V segment lost 0 bases and the J segment 0 bases; nucleotides outside the gene matches: 6. The CDR3 contains 17 residues. CDR3 coding DNA: TGTGCCAGCTCACCACCTTCGGCAGGGGGAAGCACAGATACGCAGTATTTT. Residues: CASSPPSAGGSTDTQYF. Supplemented by reference TRBV18 and TRBJ2-3, the full variable domain reads NAGVMQNPRHLVRRRGQEARLRCSPMKGHSHVYWYRQLPEEGLKFMVYLQKENIIDESGMPKERFSAEFPKEGPSILRIQQVVRGDSAAYFCASSPPSAGGSTDTQYFGPGTRLTVL.

V usage is TRBV7-8 and J usage is TRBJ2-5; TRBD2 matches 12 bases. CDR3 length equals 16 residues. V shed 5 bases and J 5 bases; nucleotides not matched to a gene: 9. The V gene's germline CDR1 is SGHVS and CDR2 FQNEAQ. The CDR3 DNA reads TGTGCCAGCAGCCCAGGACTAGCGGGAAGAGGGGAGACCCAGTACTTC. This gives the protein CASSPGLAGRGETQYF. Full variable domain (missing parts from reference TRBV7-8 and TRBJ2-5): GAGVSQSPRYKVAKRGQDVALRCDPISGHVSLFWYQQALGQGPEFLTYFQNEAQLDKSGLPSDRFFAERPEGSVSTLKIQRTQQEDSAVYLCASSPGLAGRGETQYFGPGTRLLVL.

V and J are TRBV2 and TRBJ1-4, with D possibly TRBD1 on 5 matching bases. The CDR3 is 12 amino acids. The V and J ends lost 7 bases and 12 bases respectively, with 15 bases between them. In germline, CDR1 is SNHLY, CDR2 FYNNEI. CDR3 DNA: TGTGCCAGCACCGATCCGGGACGAGAACTGTTTTTT. Amino acid sequence: CASTDPGRELFF.

The chain recombines TRBV19 with TRBJ2-7; 14 nucleotides line up with TRBD2. CDR3 size: 15 residues. In germline, CDR1 is LNHDA, CDR2 SQIVND (reference sequence). With 4 bases clipped from V and 7 bases from J, the junction kept 6 bases outside the gene matches. Here the CDR3 reads CASSRGLAGAGEQYF. CDR3 sequence (DNA): TGTGCCAGTAGTAGGGGACTAGCGGGAGCAGGGGAGCAGTACTTC.

The chain couples TRBV19 to TRBJ2-7; D not resolved. Germline V gene data show CDR1 as LNHDA and CDR2 as SQIVND (reference sequence). The length of the CDR3 is 14 residues. V was cut by 5 bases and J by 0 bases, with 11 bases left in between. The CDR3 DNA follows: TGTGCCAGTAGTCCAGCGCAAACCTCCTACGAGCAGTACTTC. It specifies CASSPAQTSYEQYF.

The gene calls are TRBV7-2 and TRBJ1-4, with 7 bases aligning to TRBD1. Germline CDR1 SGHTA, CDR2 FQGNSA. The V and J ends lost 1 base and 1 base, in that order; junction bases with no gene match: 3. The CDR3 runs 16 residues. The CDR3 nucleotides are TGTGCCAGCAGCTTAGTCCGGACAGGAACTAATGAAAAACTGTTTTTT. This sequence encodes CASSLVRTGTNEKLFF.

The V call is TRBV9, the J call TRBJ2-3, with 7 positions matching TRBD2. The germline V gene has CDR1 SGDLS and CDR2 YYNGEE. Unmatched junction bases numbered 11, after V lost 0 bases and J lost 4 bases. The CDR3 is 17 amino acids. CDR3 region: CASSVEGVSGLSDTQYF. CDR3 bases: TGTGCCAGCAGCGTAGAAGGTGTTAGCGGGTTGTCAGATACGCAGTATTTT.

The chain carries TRBV28 and TRBJ1-5; D unresolved. Trimming stripped 5 bases from V and 4 bases from J, with 15 bases between. There are 15 residues in the CDR3. Germline values: CDR1 MDHEN, CDR2 SYDVKM. The CDR3 protein is CASSPRLGSNQPQHF. CDR3 nucleotide sequence: TGTGCCAGCAGTCCACGTCTGGGCAGTAATCAGCCCCAGCATTTT.

Concerning this clone: This sequence may be a read error, since a much larger clone differs from it by one base. This sequence joins TRBV6-5 and TRBJ2-7; D perhaps matches TRBD1 (5 bases). Trimming stripped 6 bases from V and 1 base from J, with 7 bases between. The CDR3 sequence is 12 residues long. In germline, CDR1 is MNHEY, CDR2 SVGAGI. Here the CDR3 reads CASSSGSYEQYF. The CDR3, as DNA: TGTGCCAGCAGCTCAGGGTCCTACGAGCAGTACTTC.

The V gene is TRBV2, the J gene TRBJ1-1; tentative D call: TRBD1 (5 bases). Trimming shortened V by 8 bases and J by 4 bases, and 20 bases separated the two germline ends. Germline V gene data show CDR1 as SNHLY and CDR2 as FYNNEI. The CDR3 is 15 residues long. CDR3 sequence: CASVPVGGRGTEAFF. The CDR3 nucleotides read TGTGCCAGCGTCCCCGTCGGGGGACGGGGCACTGAAGCTTTCTTT.

Turning to this clone: A far larger clone differs by one base, so this is likely a read error. The V call is TRBV6-6, the J call TRBJ1-6; D not certain. The CDR3 is 15 residues long. Per the germline V gene, CDR1 is MNHNY and CDR2 is SVGAGI (reference sequence). The CDR3 reads CASSLLVGPDSHLHF. The CDR3 region has the DNA TGTGCCAGCAGTTTACTTGTAGGGCCGGATTCACACCTCCACTTT.

V is TRBV7-9 and J is TRBJ2-2; D is uncertain. V gave up 5 bases and J gave up 4 bases, with 11 bases separating them. Germline CDR1 is SEHNR and CDR2 is FQNEAQ (reference sequence). This CDR3 has 14 amino acids. The CDR3 DNA is TGTGCCAGCAGCGTACAGAGTTCCACCGGGGAGCTGTTTTTT. This sequence encodes CASSVQSSTGELFF.

The chain recombines TRBV5-6 with TRBJ2-3; possibly TRBD1 or TRBD2 for D (5 bases each). V gave up 3 bases and J gave up 2 bases, with 13 bases separating them. The CDR3 has 15 residues. From germline, CDR1 is SGHDT and CDR2 YYEEEE. The CDR3 reads CASSSRGAPTDTQYF. The CDR3 coding sequence is TGTGCCAGCAGCTCCAGAGGGGCACCCACAGATACGCAGTATTTT.

The gene calls are TRBV19 and TRBJ1-5; D is undetermined. Germline V gene lookup returns CDR1 LNHDA and CDR2 SQIVND (reference sequence). V lost 8 bases, J lost 7 bases, and 12 bases lay in between. This CDR3 has 12 residues. CDR3 DNA: TGTGCCAGTGGCCTGCACGGGCAGCCCCAGCATTTT. Its protein is CASGLHGQPQHF.